This T cell receptor beta chain came from a study of blood T cells in healthy people across ages. Isolation yielded PBMCs, at least 7 million per sample, in every case. Looked up from germline, CDR1 is SGHNT and CDR2 is YYREEE (reference sequence). The CDR3 has 13 residues. Regarding this clonotype: The antigen is undetermined. One end of the junction varies from germline; a read error may be responsible.

Alongside a J-beta primer mix, a sample-barcoded 5' primer served in a second PCR lasting about 7 to 12 cycles. Any given sample supplied a minimum of 2.5 million CDR3-containing paired-end reads. TCRdb recomputed calls from the 5' RACE reads with MiXCR, one row per CDR3 protein. The sample carries some 1.6 million distinct CDR3 sequences, 30% to 40% recorded once. Findings and limits, study-wide: Age showed a roughly linear inverse relationship with TCR beta diversity per million T cells.

This TCR came from a woman in her twenties or thirties in good health. The rearrangement links TRBV5-4 to TRBJ2-5; 9 bases are a match to TRBD1. Sequencing used blood. CDR3 bases: TGTGCCTGCAGCCCGGGACAGGGCCCGGAGCAGTACTTT. This gives the protein CACSPGQGPEQYF.